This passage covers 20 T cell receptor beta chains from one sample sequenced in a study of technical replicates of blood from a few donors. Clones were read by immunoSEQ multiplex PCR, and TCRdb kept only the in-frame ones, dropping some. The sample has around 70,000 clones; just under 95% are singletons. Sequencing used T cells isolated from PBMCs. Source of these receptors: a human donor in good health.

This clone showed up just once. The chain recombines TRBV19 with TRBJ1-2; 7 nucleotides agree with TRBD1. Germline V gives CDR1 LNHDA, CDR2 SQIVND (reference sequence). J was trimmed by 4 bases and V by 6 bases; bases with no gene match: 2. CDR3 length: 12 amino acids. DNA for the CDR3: TGTGCCAGTAGCGCAGGGGGCTATGGCTACACCTTC. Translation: CASSAGGYGYTF. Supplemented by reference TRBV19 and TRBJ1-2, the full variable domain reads DGGITQSPKYLFRKEGQNVTLSCEQNLNHDAMYWYRQDPGQGLRLIYYSQIVNDFQKGDIAEGYSVSREKKESFPLTVTSAQKNPTAFYLCASSAGGYGYTFGSGTRLTVV.

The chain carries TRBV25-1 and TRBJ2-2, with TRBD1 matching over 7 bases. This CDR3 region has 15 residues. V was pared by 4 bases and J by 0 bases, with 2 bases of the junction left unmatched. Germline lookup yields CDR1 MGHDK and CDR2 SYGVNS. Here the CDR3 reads CASSGDSSNTGELFF. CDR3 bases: TGTGCCAGCAGTGGGGACAGTTCGAACACCGGGGAGCTGTTTTTT.

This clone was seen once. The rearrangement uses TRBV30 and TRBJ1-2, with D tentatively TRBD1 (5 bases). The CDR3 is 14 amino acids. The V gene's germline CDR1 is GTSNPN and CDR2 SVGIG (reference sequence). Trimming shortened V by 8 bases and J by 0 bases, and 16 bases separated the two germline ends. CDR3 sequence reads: CASDLGLSNYGYTF. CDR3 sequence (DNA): TGTGCCAGTGACCTGGGACTTTCTAACTATGGCTACACCTTC.

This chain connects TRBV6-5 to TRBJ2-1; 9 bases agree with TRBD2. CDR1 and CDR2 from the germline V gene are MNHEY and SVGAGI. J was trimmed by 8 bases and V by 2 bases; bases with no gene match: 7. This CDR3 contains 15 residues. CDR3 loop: CASSYEASGNDEQFF. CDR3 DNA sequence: TGTGCCAGCAGTTACGAGGCTAGCGGGAATGATGAGCAGTTCTTC.

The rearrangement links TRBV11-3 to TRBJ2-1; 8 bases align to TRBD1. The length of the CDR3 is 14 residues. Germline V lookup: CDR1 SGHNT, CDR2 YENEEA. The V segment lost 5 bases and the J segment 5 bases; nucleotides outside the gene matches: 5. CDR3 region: CASSLRTGNNEQFF. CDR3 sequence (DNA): TGTGCCAGCAGCCTCCGGACAGGGAACAATGAGCAGTTCTTC.

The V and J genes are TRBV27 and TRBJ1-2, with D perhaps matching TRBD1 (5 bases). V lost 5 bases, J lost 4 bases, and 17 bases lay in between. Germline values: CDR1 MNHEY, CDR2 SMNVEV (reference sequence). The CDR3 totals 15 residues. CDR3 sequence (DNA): TGTGCCAGCAGTCCTCTAGGGACTTGGGGCTATGGCTACACCTTC. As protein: CASSPLGTWGYGYTF.

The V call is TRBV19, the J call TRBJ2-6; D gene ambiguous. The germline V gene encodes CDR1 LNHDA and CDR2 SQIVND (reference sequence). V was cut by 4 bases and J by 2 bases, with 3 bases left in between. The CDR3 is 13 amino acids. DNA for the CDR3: TGTGCCAGTAGTACTCCTGGGGCCAACGTCCTGACTTTC. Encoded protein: CASSTPGANVLTF.

In DNA, the CDR3 is TGCGCCAGCAGCCAAGATCAAGGGCAGGGCCGAGAGGAGCAGTACTTC. Encoded protein: CASSQDQGQGREEQYF. This chain uses TRBV4-1 with TRBJ2-7; D may be TRBD1 (5 bases). CDR1 MGHRA and CDR2 YSYEKL come from the germline V gene. This CDR3 spans 16 amino acids. V lost 0 bases and J lost 7, with 19 bases in between.

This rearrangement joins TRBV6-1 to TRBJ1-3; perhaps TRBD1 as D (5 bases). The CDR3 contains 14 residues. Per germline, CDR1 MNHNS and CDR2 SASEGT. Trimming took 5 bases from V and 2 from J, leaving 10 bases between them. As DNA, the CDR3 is TGTGCCAGCAGTCCCCTAGGGGCTGGAAACACCATATATTTT. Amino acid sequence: CASSPLGAGNTIYF.

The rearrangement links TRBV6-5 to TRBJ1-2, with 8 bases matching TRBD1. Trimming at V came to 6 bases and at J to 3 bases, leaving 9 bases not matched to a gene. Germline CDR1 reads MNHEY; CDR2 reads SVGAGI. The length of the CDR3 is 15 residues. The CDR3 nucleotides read TGTGCCAGCAGCTCAGATCCGGGACAGGACTATGGCTACACCTTC. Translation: CASSSDPGQDYGYTF.

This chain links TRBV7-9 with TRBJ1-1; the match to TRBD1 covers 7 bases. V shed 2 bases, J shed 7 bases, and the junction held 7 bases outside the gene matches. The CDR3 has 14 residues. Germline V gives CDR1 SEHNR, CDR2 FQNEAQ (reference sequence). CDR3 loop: CASSLNGGTVEAFF. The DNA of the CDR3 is TGTGCCAGCAGCTTAAATGGGGGGACAGTTGAAGCTTTCTTT.

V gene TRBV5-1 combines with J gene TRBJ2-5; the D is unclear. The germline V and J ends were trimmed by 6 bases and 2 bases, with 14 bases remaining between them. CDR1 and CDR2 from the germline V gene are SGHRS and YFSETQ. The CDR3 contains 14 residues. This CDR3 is CASKLGQWQETQYF. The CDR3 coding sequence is TGCGCCAGCAAGTTGGGCCAATGGCAAGAGACCCAGTACTTC.

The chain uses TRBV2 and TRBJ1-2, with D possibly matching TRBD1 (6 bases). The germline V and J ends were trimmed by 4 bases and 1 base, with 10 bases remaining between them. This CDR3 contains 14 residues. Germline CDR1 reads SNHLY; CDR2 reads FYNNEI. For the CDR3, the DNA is TGTGCCAGCAGTGGGCGGACAGATAACTATGGCTACACCTTC. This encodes CASSGRTDNYGYTF.

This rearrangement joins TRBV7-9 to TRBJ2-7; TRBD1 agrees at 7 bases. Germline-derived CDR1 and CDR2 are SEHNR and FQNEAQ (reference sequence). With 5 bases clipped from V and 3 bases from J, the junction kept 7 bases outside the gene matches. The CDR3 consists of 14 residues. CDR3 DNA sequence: TGTGCCAGCAGCCCCGGAACAGGGGACTACGAGCAGTACTTC. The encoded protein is CASSPGTGDYEQYF. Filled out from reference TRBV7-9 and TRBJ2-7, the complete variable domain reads DTGVSQNPRHKITKRGQNVTFRCDPISEHNRLYWYRQTLGQGPEFLTYFQNEAQLEKSRLLSDRFSAERPKGSFSTLEIQRTEQGDSAMYLCASSPGTGDYEQYFGPGTRLTVT.

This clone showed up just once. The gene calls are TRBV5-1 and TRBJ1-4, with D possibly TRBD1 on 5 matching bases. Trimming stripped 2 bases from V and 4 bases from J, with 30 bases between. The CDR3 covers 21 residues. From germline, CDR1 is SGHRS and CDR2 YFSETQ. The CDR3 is CASSFRSGTWFRGDNNEKLFF. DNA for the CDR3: TGCGCCAGCAGCTTCCGATCCGGGACTTGGTTTCGTGGCGACAATAATGAAAAACTGTTTTTT. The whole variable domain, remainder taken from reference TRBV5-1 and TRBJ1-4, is KAGVTQTPRYLIKTRGQQVTLSCSPISGHRSVSWYQQTPGQGLQFLFEYFSETQRNKGNFPGRFSGRQFSNSRSEMNVSTLELGDSALYLCASSFRSGTWFRGDNNEKLFFGSGTQLSVL.

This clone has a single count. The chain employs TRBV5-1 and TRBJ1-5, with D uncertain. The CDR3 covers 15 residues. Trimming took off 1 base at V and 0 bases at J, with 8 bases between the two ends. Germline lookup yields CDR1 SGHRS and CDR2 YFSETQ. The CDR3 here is CASSLMGSSNQPQHF. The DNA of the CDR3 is TGCGCCAGCAGCTTGATGGGCAGTAGCAATCAGCCCCAGCATTTT.

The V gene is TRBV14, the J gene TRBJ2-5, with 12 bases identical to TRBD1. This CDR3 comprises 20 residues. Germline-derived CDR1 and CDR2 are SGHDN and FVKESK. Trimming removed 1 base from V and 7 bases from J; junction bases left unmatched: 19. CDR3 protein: CASSQATNRDRGLRDATQYF. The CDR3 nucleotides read TGTGCCAGCAGCCAAGCTACAAACCGGGACAGGGGGCTTCGAGACGCGACCCAGTACTTC.

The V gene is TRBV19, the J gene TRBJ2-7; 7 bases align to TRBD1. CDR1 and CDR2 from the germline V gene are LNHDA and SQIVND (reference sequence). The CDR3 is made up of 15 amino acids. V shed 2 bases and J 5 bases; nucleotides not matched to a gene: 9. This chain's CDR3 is CASSIQGQLRDEQYF. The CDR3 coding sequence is TGTGCCAGTAGTATACAGGGACAGCTTCGGGACGAGCAGTACTTC. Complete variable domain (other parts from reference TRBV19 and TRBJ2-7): DGGITQSPKYLFRKEGQNVTLSCEQNLNHDAMYWYRQDPGQGLRLIYYSQIVNDFQKGDIAEGYSVSREKKESFPLTVTSAQKNPTAFYLCASSIQGQLRDEQYFGPGTRLTVT.

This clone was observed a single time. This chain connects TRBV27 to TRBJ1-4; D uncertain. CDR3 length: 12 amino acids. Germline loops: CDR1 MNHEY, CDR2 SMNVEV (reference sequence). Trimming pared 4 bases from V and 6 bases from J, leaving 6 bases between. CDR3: CASSSIDEKLFF. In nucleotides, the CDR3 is TGTGCCAGCAGTTCCATAGATGAAAAACTGTTTTTT.

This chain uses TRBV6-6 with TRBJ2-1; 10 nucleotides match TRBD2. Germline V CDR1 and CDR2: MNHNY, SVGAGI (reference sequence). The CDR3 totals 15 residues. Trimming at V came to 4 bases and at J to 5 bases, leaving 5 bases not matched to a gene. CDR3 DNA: TGTGCCAGCAGTTCTCTAGCGGGGGACAACAATGAGCAGTTCTTC. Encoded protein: CASSSLAGDNNEQFF.